A single TCR beta chain is shown here with its context. The antigen it binds to is not known. No base quality values were provided; no much bigger clone lies one nucleotide off. This sample was included in a study of T cells in Graves' hyperthyroidism and ophthalmopathy (dated by TCRdb to between 2018 and 2020). About the study as a whole: A discovery cohort of roughly 100 patients, 43 with Graves' ophthalmopathy and about 58 with stable Graves' hyperthyroidism, was used to find distinguishing TCR V-J signatures. Once sampling was done, hyperthyroidism patients were given methimazole at a starting dose of 30 mg daily, whereas ophthalmopathy patients were given high-dose intravenous methylprednisolone. For training and testing, the 100 or so patients in the discovery cohort were randomly divided in a 7:3 ratio. Prospective prediction of ophthalmopathy was tested in an independent validation cohort consisting of some 18 hyperthyroidism patients and approximately 16 patients who later progressed to ophthalmopathy. Thyroid tissue and blood T-cell repertoires from roughly six Graves' hyperthyroidism patients were also compared in the study. TCR Vbeta CDR3 sequencing of approximately 140 peripheral blood samples (under 45 ophthalmopathy, 75 hyperthyroidism and roughly 17 progressor patients) is reported in the paper.

The CDR3 starts with the cysteine, ends with the phenylalanine, and has 17 residues. The CDR3 DNA has 51 bases and is translated from base 1. CDR1 and CDR2 are read off the germline V gene as KGHDR and SFDVKD. At the junction V is shortened by 2 bases and J by 0 bases, with 12 bases in between. The paper as a whole reports these results and caveats: Most expanded thyroid clonotypes (frequency above 0.001) were also detected in blood, suggesting blood repertoires may reflect thyroid immune responses. In cross-validation, a model built on a 13 V-J signature told ophthalmopathy apart from stable hyperthyroidism with approximately 90% sensitivity and about 81% specificity, and in testing the same model reached 80%/75%. No statistical method was used to set the sample size in advance, and investigators knew the group allocation. During validation, the model predicted progression to ophthalmopathy a median of around 6 months ahead of onset, with almost 71% sensitivity and 72% to 80% specificity.

Stable Graves' hyperthyroidism was defined as the absence of progression to ophthalmopathy over 18 months of follow-up. Hyperthyroidism patients were newly diagnosed, with disease duration under 2 months, and aged 18 to 65 years. Patients with uncontrolled infections, other autoimmune diseases, pregnancy or lactation were excluded. Clinical symptoms, serum thyroxine and TRAb, thyroid ultrasound, and orbital computed tomography formed the basis for the diagnoses. Total RNA was extracted with Trizol reagent, and quality was checked on an Agilent 2100 Bioanalyzer. TCR beta CDR3 regions were amplified from RNA transcripts. For the first round of RT-PCR on the TCR CDR3, the HTBI primer set was used together with the Qiagen OneStep RT-PCR kit. The libraries were constructed in a second round of multiplex PCR and then size-selected and purified. Paired-end sequencing of the libraries was performed with 100 bp reads on an Illumina HiSeq2000. In the source study's methods: Raw data were processed with SOAPnuke, discarding reads with adapters, uncalled bases, mean Phred below 15, or no exact constant-primer or identifier match. COPE v1.2.5 was used to merge high-quality paired reads, and clonotypes were defined as unique nucleotide sequences. MiTCR v1.1 was used to align clonotypes to the IMGT TRBV, TRBD and TRBJ reference segments. Analysis was restricted to V-J combinations with a frequency above 0.0001, which covered 99% to 99.2% of repertoires. A TCS score was defined as the ratio between F50 (clonal expansion) and ExV (chaos), using BLOSUM62-based TCRdist between CDR3 peptides within each V-J. Welch's t-statistics and random forest reduced around 510 V-J features to under 15, which were used in a naive Bayes classifier (R e1071). The public reads were reprocessed in TCRdb via fastp at Q25 and MiXCR, keeping in-frame beta chains. Rows with a matching CDR3 protein are joined into one entry that keeps the most common DNA and genes. The V and J calls, along with clone size, are taken from TCRdb and not from the paper's own processing. The sample table contains hundreds of thousands of distinct CDR3 sequences; only one count was recorded for about 45% of them. 8% to 8.5% of the sample comes from the top ten.

Sequencing was performed on peripheral blood or thyroid tissue (not recorded which). The chain is encoded by TRBV24-1 joined to TRBJ2-2; perhaps TRBD1 is the D gene, with 6 bases matching. The TCR was taken from a woman between 18 and 29 years old with Graves' hyperthyroidism. Donor details come from another sample of the same person, matched by shared clones. The DNA sequence is as follows: TGTGCCACCAGTGATTCACAGGGACCCGCGAACACCGGGGAGCTGTTTTTT. It is translated as CATSDSQGPANTGELFF.